This T cell receptor (beta chain) was found in a study of blood T cells in healthy people across ages. Study-level results: With unsorted PBMCs, a conclusive comparison of naive versus antigen-experienced cells was not possible.

A J-beta primer mix and a sample-barcoded 5' primer were used in a second PCR of roughly 6 to 11 cycles. Each CDR3 protein is one row after TCRdb ran MiXCR on the 5' RACE reads. The sample includes approximately 1.5 million distinct CDR3 sequences, almost 35% of them seen just once. This clonotype was counted at least ten times. Its specificity is unknown. The sequenced sample consisted of blood. The TCR originated in a woman under 40 in good health.

In DNA, the CDR3 is TGCGCCAGCAGTAGATCTATGGGAGAGCAGTACTTC. Its translation is CASSRSMGEQYF. The rearrangement uses TRBV10-2 and TRBJ2-7; D is uncertain. The CDR3 sequence is 12 residues long. Germline lookup yields CDR1 WSHSY and CDR2 SAAADI. V lost 5 bases and J 7 bases, leaving 12 bases between the germline ends.